This note documents a single T cell receptor beta chain sequence. Its matching antigen is unknown. The data originate from a study of T cell responses to AZD1222 COVID-19 vaccine. Overall study results and limits: At 160-218 and 743-854, vaccine-associated CD4 TCRs were dominant, and they spanned spike. White British ancestry dominated among donors, who included more females, and clonal diversity was possibly underestimated. As reported, nearly half of all spike-specific TCRs target variant regions that are unmutated.

Sequencing was performed with immunoSEQ multiplex PCR; in TCRdb, only in-frame clones are kept and a portion is missing. The sample lists roughly 77,000 clones; 70% to 90% were seen once. The CDR3 consists of 13 residues. Between the trimmed V and J ends, which lost 6 bases and 2 bases, there was a span of 11 bases. The specimen comprised peripheral blood, sampled on day 0 of MenACWY control vaccination. The sequence derives from an adult in good health. The chain employs TRBV12-3 or TRBV12-4 and TRBJ2-7; either TRBD1 or TRBD2 may supply D (5 bases each). CDR3: CASRGTGPYEQYF. CDR3 in DNA: TGTGCCAGCAGAGGGACGGGTCCCTACGAGCAGTACTTC.